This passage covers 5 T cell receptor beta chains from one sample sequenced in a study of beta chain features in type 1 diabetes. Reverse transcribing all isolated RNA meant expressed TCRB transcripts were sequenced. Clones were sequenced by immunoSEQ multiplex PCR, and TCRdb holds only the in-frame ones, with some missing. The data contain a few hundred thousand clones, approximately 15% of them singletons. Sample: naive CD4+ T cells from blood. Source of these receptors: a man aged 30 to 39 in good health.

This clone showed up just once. CDR3 sequence: CASSYWVGELFF. The CDR3 DNA follows: TGTGCCAGCAGTTACTGGGTCGGGGAGCTGTTTTTT. This chain links TRBV6-5 with TRBJ2-2; no firm D call. Trimming shortened V by 1 base and J by 7 bases, and 4 bases separated the two germline ends. Germline assignment: CDR1 MNHEY and CDR2 SVGAGI. This CDR3 spans 12 amino acids.

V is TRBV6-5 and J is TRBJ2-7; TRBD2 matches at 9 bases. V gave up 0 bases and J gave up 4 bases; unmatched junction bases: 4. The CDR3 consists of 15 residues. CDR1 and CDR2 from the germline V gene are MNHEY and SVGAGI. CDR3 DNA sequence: TGTGCCAGCAGTTACTCATCTAGCGGGATATACGAGCAGTACGTC. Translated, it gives CASSYSSSGIYEQYV.

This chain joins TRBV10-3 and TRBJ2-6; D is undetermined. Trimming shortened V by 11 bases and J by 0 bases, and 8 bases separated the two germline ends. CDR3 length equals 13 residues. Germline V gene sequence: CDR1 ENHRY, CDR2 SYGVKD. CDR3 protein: CAVAVSGANVLTF. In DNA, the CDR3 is TGTGCCGTGGCCGTCTCTGGGGCCAACGTCCTGACTTTC.

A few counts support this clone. The CDR3 nucleotides read TGTGCCAGCAGCTTTTTGAACACTGAAGCTTTCTTT. Translating it yields CASSFLNTEAFF. The chain carries TRBV11-3 and TRBJ1-1, with D unclear. V lost 3 bases and J 0 bases, leaving 2 bases between the germline ends. This CDR3 is built from 12 residues. Germline values: CDR1 SGHNT, CDR2 YENEEA.

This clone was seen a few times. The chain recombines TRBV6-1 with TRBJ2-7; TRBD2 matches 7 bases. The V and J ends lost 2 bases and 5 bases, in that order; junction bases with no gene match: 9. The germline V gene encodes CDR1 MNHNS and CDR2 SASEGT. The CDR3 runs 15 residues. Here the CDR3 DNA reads TGTGCCAGCAGTGAATTGGCGGGAGTTAGCCACGAGCAGTACGTC. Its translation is CASSELAGVSHEQYV.